This entry lists 23 T cell receptor beta chains sequenced from one sample in a study of cytomegalovirus exposure and HLA in healthy donors. Amplification used 60 Vbeta primers and 13 Jbeta primers. Libraries were prepared by immunoSEQ multiplex PCR; TCRdb keeps only in-frame clonotypes and omits some of them. This sample lists tens of thousands of clones; its ten largest clones have approximately 5.3%. The specimen sequenced was PBMCs. The receptor source for this set is a woman aged 35 to 49 in good health and CMV-seropositive.

The rearrangement links TRBV28 to TRBJ2-7; D not resolved. This CDR3 has 16 residues. Germline V gene lookup returns CDR1 MDHEN and CDR2 SYDVKM. The V and J ends lost 6 bases and 3 bases respectively, with 21 bases between them. The CDR3: CASRQRTLDYHYEQYF. The CDR3 nucleotides are TGTGCCAGCAGGCAGCGTACCTTGGATTACCACTACGAGCAGTACTTC.

The chain is built from TRBV7-2 and TRBJ2-1; TRBD2 aligns across 11 bases. V lost 2 bases, J lost 5 bases, and 2 bases stayed unmatched. The CDR3 is made up of 15 amino acids. In germline, CDR1 is SGHTA, CDR2 FQGNSA. The CDR3 loop is CASSLIAGGNNEQFF. Written as DNA, the CDR3 is TGTGCCAGCAGCTTAATAGCGGGGGGGAACAATGAGCAGTTCTTC.

V is TRBV7-2 and J is TRBJ1-1; 10 positions agree with TRBD1. V dropped 5 bases and J dropped 5; count of bases not matched to a gene: 5. The CDR3 loop spans 14 amino acids. Germline assignment: CDR1 SGHTA and CDR2 FQGNSA. CDR3 amino acids: CASSVDRGRTEAFF. CDR3 nucleotides: TGTGCCAGCAGCGTAGACAGGGGGCGGACTGAAGCTTTCTTT.

This chain connects TRBV13 to TRBJ1-1, with 9 bases matching TRBD1. This CDR3 is built from 15 residues. Trimming cost V 5 bases and J 1 base; bases outside gene matches: 5. Germline CDR1 reads PRHDT; CDR2 reads FYEKMQ (reference sequence). The CDR3 region is CASSPPTGGNTEAFF. The CDR3 DNA sequence: TGTGCCAGCAGCCCACCGACAGGGGGGAACACTGAAGCTTTCTTT.

The CDR3 reads CASSRQGGKVGGYTF. CDR3 DNA sequence: TGTGCCAGCTCGCGCCAGGGAGGGAAAGTAGGAGGCTACACCTTC. The rearrangement links TRBV7-8 to TRBJ1-2; possibly TRBD1 for D (5 bases). Trimming pared 8 bases from V and 8 bases from J, leaving 24 bases between. The CDR3 has 15 residues. In germline, CDR1 is SGHVS, CDR2 FQNEAQ.

The V and J genes are TRBV5-4 and TRBJ1-2; a weak D match, TRBD1 (5 bases). The CDR3 is 13 amino acids. V shed 2 bases and J shed 6 bases, with 11 bases lying between them. The germline gives CDR1 SGHNT, CDR2 YYREEE (reference sequence). DNA for the CDR3: TGTGCCAGCAGCTTCTACTCAGGGAATGGCTACACCTTC. This sequence encodes CASSFYSGNGYTF.

The V call is TRBV4-3, the J call TRBJ2-7; 10 bases line up with TRBD1. The CDR3 has 16 amino acids. Germline CDR1 and CDR2: LGHNA and YSLEER. Germline trimming cut 5 bases from V and 4 bases from J; bases unmatched to any gene: 11. Written as DNA, the CDR3 is TGCGCCAGCAGCACCGGCTGGGACAGGGGTAGGTACGAGCAGTACTTC. Its translation: CASSTGWDRGRYEQYF.

The rearrangement links TRBV18 to TRBJ2-1; a weak D match, TRBD1 (7 bases). The germline V gene has CDR1 KGHSH and CDR2 LQKENI. The CDR3 length is 15 residues. The germline V and J ends were trimmed by 2 bases and 8 bases, with 16 bases remaining between them. DNA for the CDR3: TGTGCCAGCTCACCATTTCAGGGGGGCCAGGATGAGCAGTTCTTC. Protein: CASSPFQGGQDEQFF.

The chain links TRBV7-2 to TRBJ1-2, with a tentative D call TRBD1 (6 bases). The germline gives CDR1 SGHTA, CDR2 FQGNSA. V shed 4 bases and J shed 2 bases, with 11 bases lying between them. This CDR3 spans 14 amino acids. CDR3 sequence (DNA): TGTGCCAGCAGCTCGCAGGGGCTCAACTATGGCTACACCTTC. This encodes CASSSQGLNYGYTF.

The chain combines TRBV2 with TRBJ2-1, with D tentatively TRBD1 (6 bases). This CDR3 has 15 residues. Looked up from germline, CDR1 is SNHLY and CDR2 is FYNNEI. V lost 6 bases, J lost 5 bases, and 17 bases lay in between. For the CDR3, the DNA is TGTGCCAGCAGCCAAGACAGGTCGGGAAACAATGAGCAGTTCTTC. Translation: CASSQDRSGNNEQFF.

About this clone itself: Its ends do not fully match the called genes, so a read error is possible. The chain recombines TRBV6-1 with TRBJ1-2; 7 nucleotides agree with TRBD1. Germline CDR1 is MNHNS and CDR2 is SASEGT. The CDR3 length is 15 residues. This chain's CDR3 is CASRAGTVNNYGCTF. The CDR3 DNA is TGTGCCAGCAGGGCCGGGACAGTAAACAACTATGGCTGCACCTTC.

Here the CDR3 reads CAIRQGGSQPQHF. In nucleotides, the CDR3 is TGTGCCATCAGACAGGGTGGTAGTCAGCCCCAGCATTTT. This chain connects TRBV10-3 to TRBJ1-5; weak D call: TRBD1 (6 bases). V dropped 6 bases and J dropped 6 bases, with 12 bases sitting between them. CDR1 ENHRY and CDR2 SYGVKD come from the germline V gene. The CDR3 covers 13 residues.

The chain carries TRBV18 and TRBJ1-5, with D hard to call. The V gene's germline CDR1 is KGHSH and CDR2 LQKENI. Deletions cut 0 bases from V and 9 bases from J, with 9 bases between. CDR3 length: 13 residues. In nucleotides, the CDR3 is TGTGCCAGCTCACCACCTTCGGGAGGGCCCCAGCATTTT. Its translation: CASSPPSGGPQHF.

J is TRBJ1-6 and V is TRBV15, with D perhaps TRBD1 (5 bases). CDR1 is LNHNV, CDR2 YYDKDF, per germline (reference sequence). This CDR3 is built from 22 residues. Trimming left V 0 bases short and J 12 bases short, with 36 bases between. The DNA of the CDR3 is TGTGCCACCAGCAGAGATTTGGCAGAACGTACCTTTCGACAGCGCCTTCGAGAACCCCTCCACTTT. It specifies CATSRDLAERTFRQRLREPLHF. The full variable domain, with the rest looked up from reference TRBV15 and TRBJ1-6, is DAMVIQNPRYQVTQFGKPVTLSCSQTLNHNVMYWYQQKSSQAPKLLFHYYDKDFNNEADTPDNFQSRRPNTSFCFLDIRSPGLGDTAMYLCATSRDLAERTFRQRLREPLHFGNGTRLTVT.

The chain carries TRBV4-1 and TRBJ1-1; no clear D. CDR3 length equals 14 residues. CDR1 MGHRA and CDR2 YSYEKL come from the germline V gene. The germline V and J ends were trimmed by 4 bases and 0 bases, with 9 bases remaining between them. The CDR3, as DNA: TGCGCCAGCAGCCGAGACCAGATGAACACTGAAGCTTTCTTT. Translation: CASSRDQMNTEAFF.

This chain joins TRBV6-4 and TRBJ2-2, with a possible D match to TRBD2 (6 bases). The CDR3 is made up of 15 amino acids. Per the germline V gene, CDR1 is MRHNA and CDR2 is SNTAGT. Trimming left V 2 bases short and J 3 bases short, with 10 bases between. The DNA of the CDR3 is TGTGCCAGCAGTGACGGCGGGACGGACACCGGGGAGCTGTTTTTT. Amino acids: CASSDGGTDTGELFF.

This chain joins TRBV28 and TRBJ1-4; D is uncertain. Looked up from germline, CDR1 is MDHEN and CDR2 is SYDVKM. V lost 4 bases, J lost 8 bases, and 5 bases lay in between. This CDR3 contains 11 residues. The CDR3 region has the DNA TGTGCCAGCAGTTGGGAGGAAAAACTGTTTTTT. Translated: CASSWEEKLFF.

This chain connects TRBV7-8 to TRBJ2-7, with D possibly TRBD2 on 5 matching bases. Trimming took 1 base from V and 4 from J, leaving 11 bases between them. This CDR3 has 14 amino acids. The germline CDR1 and CDR2 sequences are SGHVS and FQNEAQ. The CDR3 DNA follows: TGTGCCAGCAGCTTAGGAGGGCAATTTTACGAGCAGTACTTC. It yields the protein CASSLGGQFYEQYF. Looking up the rest from reference TRBV7-8 and TRBJ2-7 gives the full variable domain: GAGVSQSPRYKVAKRGQDVALRCDPISGHVSLFWYQQALGQGPEFLTYFQNEAQLDKSGLPSDRFFAERPEGSVSTLKIQRTQQEDSAVYLCASSLGGQFYEQYFGPGTRLTVT.

The chain recombines TRBV30 with TRBJ1-3; no firm D call. The germline V and J ends were trimmed by 2 bases and 4 bases, with 9 bases remaining between them. Germline CDR1 GTSNPN, CDR2 SVGIG (reference sequence). The length of the CDR3 is 13 residues. Here the CDR3 DNA reads TGTGCCTGGAGTCGACCGGGGGGAAACACCATATATTTT. Its protein is CAWSRPGGNTIYF.

The chain combines TRBV20-1 with TRBJ1-1; D uncertain. The CDR3 has 11 residues. V was trimmed by 2 bases and J by 6 bases, leaving 7 bases between them. CDR1 and CDR2 (germline): DFQATT, SNEGSKA (reference sequence). DNA for the CDR3: TGCAGTGCTAGACTATCCCCTGAAGCTTTCTTT. The encoded protein is CSARLSPEAFF.

This chain connects TRBV7-2 to TRBJ2-2; 8 bases match TRBD2. Germline CDR1 and CDR2: SGHTA and FQGNSA. With V trimmed by 2 bases and J by 6 bases, 8 bases remained unmatched. This CDR3 spans 16 amino acids. The DNA of the CDR3 is TGTGCCAGCAGCTTATGGGCCGGGAGGGCCCCCGGGGAGCTGTTTTTT. This encodes CASSLWAGRAPGELFF.

The V call is TRBV11-2, the J call TRBJ2-7; D is undetermined. V was pared by 2 bases and J by 1 base, with 9 bases between. Germline values: CDR1 SGHAT, CDR2 FQNNGV. CDR3 length equals 14 residues. The DNA for the CDR3 is TGTGCCAGCAGCTTATCGAGGCCTTCCTACGAGCAGTACTTC. Its translation is CASSLSRPSYEQYF.

V usage is TRBV5-5 and J usage is TRBJ2-2; weak D call: TRBD2 (5 bases). The V and J ends lost 3 bases and 0 bases respectively, with 9 bases between them. Germline V gene lookup returns CDR1 SGHKS and CDR2 YYEKEE (reference sequence). The CDR3 spans 15 residues. As DNA, the CDR3 is TGTGCCAGCAGCTCCGGACTGACGAACACCGGGGAGCTGTTTTTT. Translation gives CASSSGLTNTGELFF.